These T cell receptor beta chains were read from a single sample in a study of radiotherapy plus CTLA-4 blockade in lung cancer. Only in-frame clones appear in the TCRdb table, and some are missing; sequencing was by immunoSEQ multiplex PCR. The repertoire consists of about 95,000 clones, with about 83% occurring once and the leading ten covering roughly 0.84%. This specimen consisted of peripheral blood, obtained from a patient treated with radiotherapy plus ipilimumab. The receptors here all came from a human donor with non-small cell lung cancer who had stable disease on radiotherapy plus ipilimumab. The CDR3 runs from the conserved cysteine through the conserved F or W. The order of the fields is J gene, V gene, clone size, D gene, CDR3 DNA, CDR3 protein. D genes are given only for firm matches. Not all rows give a size; the values are once, few, many and, for expanded clones, a class.

J: TRBJ1-5; V: TRBV11-2; size: -; D: -; DNA: TGTGCCAGCAGCTTAGGGGCCAATCAGCCCCAGCATTTT; CDR3: CASSLGANQPQHF
J: TRBJ2-7; V: TRBV2; size: -; D: -; DNA: TGTGCCAGCAGTGTCAGAGGTGAGAGGGTCTCGGGGCCCAACTACGAGCAGTACTTC; CDR3: CASSVRGERVSGPNYEQYF
J: TRBJ1-1; V: TRBV19; size: few; D: -; DNA: TGTGCCAGTAAGCGGCCGAACACTGAAGCTTTCTTT; CDR3: CASKRPNTEAFF
J: TRBJ2-1; V: TRBV7-9; size: -; D: -; DNA: TGTGCCAGCAGCTTATCGCTTTCAAATGAGCAGTTCTTC; CDR3: CASSLSLSNEQFF
J: TRBJ1-3; V: TRBV28; size: -; D: -; DNA: TGTGCCAGCAGTCGACCGGACCTGGGTGGAAACACCATATATTTT; CDR3: CASSRPDLGGNTIYF
J: TRBJ2-5; V: TRBV28; size: -; D: -; DNA: TGTGCCAGCAGTTTAGCTGCGGGGTTCAAAGAGACCCAGTACTTC; CDR3: CASSLAAGFKETQYF
J: TRBJ2-1; V: TRBV30; size: -; D: TRBD2; DNA: TGTGCCTGGAGTGCAAGCCGACTAGCGGGGGGCTACAATGAGCAGTTCTTC; CDR3: CAWSASRLAGGYNEQFF
J: TRBJ2-1; V: TRBV4-1; size: -; D: TRBD2; DNA: TGCGCCAGCAGCTTAACACTGGGACTAGCGGGAGACAATGAGCAGTTCTTC; CDR3: CASSLTLGLAGDNEQFF
J: TRBJ2-5; V: TRBV28; size: -; D: -; DNA: TGTGCCAGCAGCCGCGGATCCCGGCCGGAGACCCAGTACTTC; CDR3: CASSRGSRPETQYF
J: TRBJ2-3; V: TRBV4-2; size: -; D: -; DNA: TGTGCCAGCATCCGGGGGGCAGGCATCACAGATACGCAGTATTTT; CDR3: CASIRGAGITDTQYF
J: TRBJ2-1; V: TRBV28; size: -; D: -; DNA: TGTGCCAGCAGTTTACCCCCCGGAAATGAGCAGTTCTTC; CDR3: CASSLPPGNEQFF
J: TRBJ2-7; V: TRBV6-1; size: -; D: -; DNA: TGTGCCAGCAGTTTCCGGGACCTCGGGGTTTACGAGCAGTACTTC; CDR3: CASSFRDLGVYEQYF
J: TRBJ2-3; V: TRBV5-1; size: -; D: TRBD1; DNA: TGCGCCAGCAGCTTGATCCCAGGGGGAAAAGATACGCAGTATTTT; CDR3: CASSLIPGGKDTQYF
J: TRBJ1-1; V: TRBV7-2; size: -; D: -; DNA: TGTGCCAGCAGCAGTGCAGGGGTAGGTGAAGCTTTCTTT; CDR3: CASSSAGVGEAFF
J: TRBJ2-2; V: TRBV10-1; size: -; D: -; DNA: TGCGCCAGCGACACATCGGGCGGGGAGCTGTTTTTT; CDR3: CASDTSGGELFF
J: TRBJ1-1; V: TRBV28; size: -; D: -; DNA: TGTGCCAGCAGTTTATGGCAGGCGGGAACTTTCTTT; CDR3: CASSLWQAGTFF
J: TRBJ1-1; V: TRBV7-9; size: -; D: TRBD1; DNA: TGTGCCAGCAGATCGACAGGGTTCACTGAAGCTTTCTTT; CDR3: CASRSTGFTEAFF
J: TRBJ2-3; V: TRBV7-3; size: -; D: -; DNA: TGTGCCAGCAGCCCCCATGGAGATACGCAGTATTTT; CDR3: CASSPHGDTQYF
J: TRBJ2-1; V: TRBV19; size: -; D: TRBD2; DNA: TGTGCCGCAGGCGTGGGACTAGCGGGAGTTGCTGAGCAGTTCTTC; CDR3: CAAGVGLAGVAEQFF
J: TRBJ2-7; V: TRBV4-2; size: -; D: TRBD2; DNA: TGTGCCAGCAGCCGAGTAGGGACTAGCGGGTTCGAGCAGTACTTC; CDR3: CASSRVGTSGFEQYF
J: TRBJ2-7; V: TRBV20-1; size: -; D: -; DNA: TGCAGTGCTAGGACATACGAGCAGTACTTC; CDR3: CSARTYEQYF
J: TRBJ1-1; V: TRBV5-1; size: -; D: -; DNA: TGCGCCAGCAGCGCCCCCCCAGGGATTAGGGGTAATATCGGGAACACTGAAGCTTTCTTT; CDR3: CASSAPPGIRGNIGNTEAFF